This T cell receptor beta chain was identified in a study of T-cell memory formation after mild COVID-19. Study-wide results and limits: Detection of some responders pre-infection suggested pre-existing cross-reactive memory T cells participated. Contracting CD4+ clones lay largely in CM and EM, with CD8+ ones residing in EMRA.

A single record per CDR3 protein comes from TCRdb applying MiXCR to the 5' RACE reads. The sample includes fewer than 600,000 distinct CDR3 sequences, less than 25% of them seen just once. The CDR3 is 15 residues long. Trimming removed 1 base at V and 5 bases at J, with 12 bases between. Germline V gene data show CDR1 as LGHDT and CDR2 as YNNKEL (reference sequence). In its sample, this clonotype was seen many times. Its target is not known. The source of this sequence is an adult woman who had mild COVID-19 (a few samples of this study predate the infection). Cell type and time point are not known. The sequenced sample consisted of PBMCs or a T cell subset sorted from them (not recorded which). The gene calls are TRBV3-1 and TRBJ2-1; D tentatively reads TRBD1 or TRBD2 (5 bases each). CDR3 nucleotide sequence: TGTGCCAGCAGCCAAGGCGCCGGGACGCACAATGAGCAGTTCTTC. Translation: CASSQGAGTHNEQFF.